The 20 T cell receptor beta chains given below trace back to one sample, sequenced in a study of cytomegalovirus exposure and HLA in healthy donors. Researchers ran the PCR with 60 Vbeta and 13 Jbeta primers. Generated by immunoSEQ multiplex PCR, the TCRdb table keeps only in-frame clones and is missing some. In the table there are over 150,000 clones, about three quarters of which are singletons. The specimen was PBMCs. Every receptor here comes from a woman in her twenties or thirties in good health and CMV-seropositive.

The rearrangement uses TRBV7-2 and TRBJ1-2, with D tentatively TRBD1 (6 bases). The CDR3 spans 12 residues. Germline V CDR1 and CDR2: SGHTA, FQGNSA. V was pared by 4 bases and J by 5 bases, with 8 bases between. DNA for the CDR3: TGTGCCAGCAGCTCGACAGGATATGGCTACACCTTC. Its translation is CASSSTGYGYTF.

This chain joins TRBV19 and TRBJ2-7; 7 bases map to TRBD2. CDR1 is LNHDA, CDR2 SQIVND, per germline (reference sequence). This CDR3 is built from 15 residues. V shed 11 bases and J 4 bases; nucleotides not matched to a gene: 17. CDR3 protein: CASSPRPSGGYEQYF. CDR3 DNA sequence: TGTGCCTCTTCTCCCCGGCCTAGCGGAGGTTACGAGCAGTACTTC.

This chain links TRBV28 with TRBJ1-1; D is uncertain. There are 12 residues in the CDR3. Between the trimmed V and J ends, which lost 6 bases and 5 bases, there was a span of 10 bases. Germline CDR1 and CDR2: MDHEN and SYDVKM. The CDR3 region has the DNA TGTGCCAGCAGGCTAATTGGTACTGAAGCTTTCTTT. It codes for CASRLIGTEAFF.

The J gene is TRBJ2-1, the V gene TRBV5-1; D possibly corresponds to TRBD2 (6 bases). CDR1 and CDR2 (germline): SGHRS, YFSETQ. The CDR3 is 15 residues long. V was shortened by 4 bases and J by 3 bases, with 14 bases between the two germline ends. The CDR3 sequence is CASSLPGLGYNEQFF. The CDR3 nucleotides are TGCGCCAGCAGCCTCCCGGGACTTGGCTACAATGAGCAGTTCTTC. The variable domain in full, completed from reference TRBV5-1 and TRBJ2-1, reads KAGVTQTPRYLIKTRGQQVTLSCSPISGHRSVSWYQQTPGQGLQFLFEYFSETQRNKGNFPGRFSGRQFSNSRSEMNVSTLELGDSALYLCASSLPGLGYNEQFFGPGTRLTVL.

This clone appeared a single time. V and J are TRBV5-1 and TRBJ1-3, with TRBD1 matching 9 bases. The trim removed 0 bases at V and 2 bases at J, leaving 9 bases unmatched. Looked up from germline, CDR1 is SGHRS and CDR2 is YFSETQ. The CDR3 is 18 residues long. The CDR3 bases are TGCGCCAGCAGCTTGGCCTCATCGACAGGGGGTCCTGGAAACACCATATATTTT. Its protein product is CASSLASSTGGPGNTIYF.

The gene calls are TRBV7-3 and TRBJ2-3; 7 nucleotides match TRBD2. The V segment lost 6 bases and the J segment 3 bases; nucleotides outside the gene matches: 12. The CDR3 spans 16 residues. Germline V gene sequence: CDR1 SGHTA, CDR2 FQGTGA. The CDR3 DNA reads TGTGCCAGCAGTATCACACTAGCGACTGGGACAGATACGCAGTATTTT. Protein: CASSITLATGTDTQYF.

This chain uses TRBV7-8 with TRBJ1-5; possibly TRBD1 for D (5 bases). This CDR3 region has 12 residues. Germline CDR1 SGHVS, CDR2 FQNEAQ. Trimming stripped 1 base from V and 11 bases from J, with 9 bases between. In DNA, the CDR3 is TGTGCCAGCAGCTTAGTGCGGGGGGCCCAGCATTTT. Its protein product is CASSLVRGAQHF.

This chain uses TRBV7-9 with TRBJ2-7; D may be TRBD2 (5 bases). Germline V gene lookup returns CDR1 SEHNR and CDR2 FQNEAQ (reference sequence). Trimming took 5 bases from V and 3 from J, leaving 11 bases between them. The CDR3 is made up of 13 amino acids. CDR3 in amino acids: CASSRTGFYEQYF. The CDR3 region has the DNA TGTGCCAGCAGCCGGACTGGTTTCTACGAGCAGTACTTC.

This clone came up once. This chain connects TRBV9 to TRBJ2-5; the match to TRBD2 covers 8 bases. TRBJ2-7 explains the end of the DNA better; the J call may be wrong. There are 14 residues in the CDR3. Germline V CDR1 and CDR2: SGDLS, YYNGEE. Here the CDR3 DNA reads TGTGCCAGCAGCGTAGAGGAGCGGGGGTACGAGCAGTACTTC. It yields the protein CASSVEERGYEQYF.

The chain carries TRBV7-9 and TRBJ1-4; maybe TRBD1 (5 bases). The germline CDR1 and CDR2 sequences are SEHNR and FQNEAQ (reference sequence). The V end was cut by 5 bases, the J end by 10 bases, with 14 bases between. The CDR3 runs to 13 residues. The CDR3, as DNA: TGTGCCAGCAGCCCACAGGAAATGAGAAAACTGTTTTTT. This sequence encodes CASSPQEMRKLFF. Looking up the rest from reference TRBV7-9 and TRBJ1-4 gives the full variable domain: DTGVSQNPRHKITKRGQNVTFRCDPISEHNRLYWYRQTLGQGPEFLTYFQNEAQLEKSRLLSDRFSAERPKGSFSTLEIQRTEQGDSAMYLCASSPQEMRKLFFGSGTQLSVL.

This sequence joins TRBV21-1 and TRBJ2-1; the D segment call TRBD2 is taken from the table without a DNA check. TRBV21-1 is listed as a pseudogene. The CDR3 sequence is 19 residues long. CDR3: CASSKDTGTSGASYNEQFF. In DNA form, the CDR3 reads TGTGCCAGCAGCAAAGATACCGGGACTAGCGGGGCCTCCTACAATGAGCAGTTCTTC.

The CDR3 DNA is TGTGCCAGCAGCGTAGAAGCGGCATCAACCTACGAGCAGTACTTC. It specifies CASSVEAASTYEQYF. The chain couples TRBV9 to TRBJ2-7; D is possibly TRBD2 (5 bases). V shed 0 bases and J shed 2 bases, with 12 bases lying between them. CDR3 size: 15 residues. Germline CDR1 is SGDLS and CDR2 is YYNGEE.

This rearrangement joins TRBV11-2 to TRBJ1-1; TRBD1 aligns across 7 bases. The germline V gene has CDR1 SGHAT and CDR2 FQNNGV. Germline trimming cut 1 base from V and 0 bases from J; bases unmatched to any gene: 5. The CDR3 totals 16 residues. DNA for the CDR3: TGTGCCAGCAGCTTAGGACAGGGATTTATGAACACTGAAGCTTTCTTT. Encoded protein: CASSLGQGFMNTEAFF.

The chain employs TRBV18 and TRBJ1-3, with unresolved D. The CDR3 sequence is 15 residues long. The V end was cut by 5 bases, the J end by 2 bases, with 13 bases between. Looked up from germline, CDR1 is KGHSH and CDR2 is LQKENI. CDR3 region: CASSFERFTGNTIYF. CDR3 DNA sequence: TGTGCCAGCTCATTCGAGCGGTTTACTGGAAACACCATATATTTT.

This rearrangement joins TRBV7-7 to TRBJ2-3, with D tentatively TRBD1 (6 bases). The CDR3 spans 15 residues. Trimming pared 1 base from V and 4 bases from J, leaving 12 bases between. In germline, CDR1 is SSHAT, CDR2 FNYEAQ (reference sequence). This CDR3 is CASSLGTGYADTQYF. DNA for the CDR3: TGTGCCAGCAGCTTAGGTACAGGGTACGCAGATACGCAGTATTTT.

The genes are TRBV2 and TRBJ1-5; 10 nucleotides line up with TRBD1. The CDR3 has 15 residues. With V trimmed by 6 bases and J by 6 bases, 8 bases remained unmatched. Germline V lookup: CDR1 SNHLY, CDR2 FYNNEI. The CDR3 is CASSSGTGEFQPQHF. The CDR3 bases are TGTGCCAGCAGCTCCGGGACAGGGGAATTTCAGCCCCAGCATTTT. Supplemented by reference TRBV2 and TRBJ1-5, the full variable domain reads EPEVTQTPSHQVTQMGQEVILRCVPISNHLYFYWYRQILGQKVEFLVSFYNNEISEKSEIFDDQFSVERPDGSNFTLKIRSTKLEDSAMYFCASSSGTGEFQPQHFGDGTRLSIL.

This CDR3 is CASSQDLRVQETQYF. CDR3 nucleotide sequence: TGCGCCAGCAGCCAAGATCTTCGGGTGCAAGAGACCCAGTACTTC. This chain connects TRBV4-3 to TRBJ2-5; D is ambiguous. The CDR3 contains 15 residues. Germline V CDR1 and CDR2: LGHNA, YSLEER. Trimming stripped 0 bases from V and 2 bases from J, with 10 bases between.

The CDR3 here is CATSQGYNQPQHF. CDR3 nucleotide sequence: TGCGCCACCTCACAGGGATACAATCAGCCCCAGCATTTT. The chain uses TRBV10-1 and TRBJ1-5; D may be TRBD1 (6 bases). The CDR3 totals 13 residues. Germline V gives CDR1 WNHNN, CDR2 SYGVQD (reference sequence). V dropped 10 bases and J dropped 3 bases, with 13 bases sitting between them.

This clone was seen only once. The chain is built from TRBV4-3 and TRBJ1-5; D uncertain. Trimming stripped 0 bases from V and 10 bases from J, with 10 bases between. The CDR3 length is 13 residues. The germline V gene has CDR1 LGHNA and CDR2 YSLEER. CDR3 nucleotide sequence: TGCGCCAGCAGCCAAGATCAGGTGGGCCCCCAGCATTTT. It is translated as CASSQDQVGPQHF.

This rearrangement joins TRBV13 to TRBJ2-6; D unclear. V was shortened by 6 bases and J by 0 bases, with 9 bases between the two germline ends. From germline, CDR1 is PRHDT and CDR2 FYEKMQ (reference sequence). The CDR3 is 15 residues long. CDR3 loop: CASSLQFSGANVLTF. CDR3 DNA: TGTGCCAGCAGTCTACAGTTCTCTGGGGCCAACGTCCTGACTTTC.